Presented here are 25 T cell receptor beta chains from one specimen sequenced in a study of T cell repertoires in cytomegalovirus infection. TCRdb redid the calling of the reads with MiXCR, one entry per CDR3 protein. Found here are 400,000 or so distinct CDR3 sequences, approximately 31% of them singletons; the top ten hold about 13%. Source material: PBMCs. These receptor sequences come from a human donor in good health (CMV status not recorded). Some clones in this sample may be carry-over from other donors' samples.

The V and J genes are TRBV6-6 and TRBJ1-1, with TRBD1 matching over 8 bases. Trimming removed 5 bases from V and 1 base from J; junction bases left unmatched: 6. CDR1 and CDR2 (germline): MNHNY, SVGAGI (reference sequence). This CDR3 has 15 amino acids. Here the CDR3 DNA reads TGTGCCAGCAGTGAGGCCGGGACAGGGAACACTGAAGCTTTCTTT. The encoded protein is CASSEAGTGNTEAFF.

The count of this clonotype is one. The CDR3 DNA reads TGCAGTGTCGGCGGGGCATACAATGAGCAGTTCTTC. Residues: CSVGGAYNEQFF. V is TRBV20-1 and J is TRBJ2-1; D is possibly TRBD2 (6 bases). This CDR3 is built from 12 residues. The ends were cut back, 7 bases at V and 4 bases at J, with 11 bases in the middle. Germline loops: CDR1 DFQATT, CDR2 SNEGSKA (reference sequence).

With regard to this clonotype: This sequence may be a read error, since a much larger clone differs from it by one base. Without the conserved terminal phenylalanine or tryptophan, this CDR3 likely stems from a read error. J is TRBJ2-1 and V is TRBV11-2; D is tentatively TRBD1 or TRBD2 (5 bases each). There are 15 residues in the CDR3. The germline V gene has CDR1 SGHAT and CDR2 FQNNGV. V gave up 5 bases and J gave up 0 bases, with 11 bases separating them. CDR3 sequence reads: CASSRGATSYNEQFL. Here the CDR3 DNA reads TGTGCCAGCAGCCGGGGCGCTACCTCCTACAATGAGCAGTTCTTA.

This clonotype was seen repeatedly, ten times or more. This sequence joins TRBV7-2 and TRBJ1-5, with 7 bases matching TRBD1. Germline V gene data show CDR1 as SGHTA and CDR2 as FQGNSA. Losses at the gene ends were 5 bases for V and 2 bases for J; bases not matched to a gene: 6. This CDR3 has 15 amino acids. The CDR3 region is CASSRDRAGNQPQHF. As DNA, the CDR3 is TGTGCCAGCAGCAGAGACAGGGCCGGCAATCAGCCCCAGCATTTT.

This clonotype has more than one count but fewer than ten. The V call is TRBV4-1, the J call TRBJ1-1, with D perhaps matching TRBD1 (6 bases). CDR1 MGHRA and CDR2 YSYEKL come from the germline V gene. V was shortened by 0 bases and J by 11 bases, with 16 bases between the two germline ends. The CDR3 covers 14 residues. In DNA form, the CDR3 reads TGCGCCAGCAGCCAAGATTTAGGGGGGGCGCAGGCTTTCTTT. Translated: CASSQDLGGAQAFF.

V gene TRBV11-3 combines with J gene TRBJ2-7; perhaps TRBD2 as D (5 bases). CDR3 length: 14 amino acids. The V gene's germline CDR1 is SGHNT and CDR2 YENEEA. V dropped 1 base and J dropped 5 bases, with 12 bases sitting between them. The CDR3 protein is CASSLGGSVHEQYF. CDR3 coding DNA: TGTGCCAGCAGCTTAGGAGGGAGCGTGCACGAGCAGTACTTC.

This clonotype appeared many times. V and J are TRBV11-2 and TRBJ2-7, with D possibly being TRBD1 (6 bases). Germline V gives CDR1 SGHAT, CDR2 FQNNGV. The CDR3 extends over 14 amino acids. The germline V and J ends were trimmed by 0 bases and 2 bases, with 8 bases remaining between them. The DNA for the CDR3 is TGTGCCAGCAGCTTAGAACGGACAGCCTACGAGCAGTACTTC. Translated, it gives CASSLERTAYEQYF.

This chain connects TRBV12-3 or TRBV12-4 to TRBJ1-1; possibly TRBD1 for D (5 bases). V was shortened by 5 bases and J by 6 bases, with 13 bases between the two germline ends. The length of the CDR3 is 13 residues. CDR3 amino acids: CASSGSGAAEAFF. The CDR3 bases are TGTGCCAGCAGTGGCTCTGGGGCAGCTGAAGCTTTCTTT.

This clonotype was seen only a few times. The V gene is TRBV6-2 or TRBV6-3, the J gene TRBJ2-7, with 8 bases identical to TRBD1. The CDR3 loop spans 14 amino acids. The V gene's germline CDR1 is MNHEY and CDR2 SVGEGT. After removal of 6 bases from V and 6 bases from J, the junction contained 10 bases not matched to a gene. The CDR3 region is CASRRPGQVFEQYF. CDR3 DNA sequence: TGTGCCAGCAGGAGACCGGGACAGGTCTTCGAGCAGTACTTC.

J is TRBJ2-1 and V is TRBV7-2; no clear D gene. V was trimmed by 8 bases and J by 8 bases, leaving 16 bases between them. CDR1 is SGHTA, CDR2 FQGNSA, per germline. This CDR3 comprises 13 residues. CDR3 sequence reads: CASGTYIVDEQFF. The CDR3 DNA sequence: TGTGCCAGCGGTACTTACATTGTCGATGAGCAGTTCTTC.

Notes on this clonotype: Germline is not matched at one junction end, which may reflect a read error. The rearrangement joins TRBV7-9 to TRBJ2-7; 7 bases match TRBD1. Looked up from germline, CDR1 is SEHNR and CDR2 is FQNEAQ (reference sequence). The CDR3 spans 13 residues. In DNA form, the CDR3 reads TGTGCCAGCAGCCCGACAGGGAGCTACCAGCAGTACTTC. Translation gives CASSPTGSYQQYF.

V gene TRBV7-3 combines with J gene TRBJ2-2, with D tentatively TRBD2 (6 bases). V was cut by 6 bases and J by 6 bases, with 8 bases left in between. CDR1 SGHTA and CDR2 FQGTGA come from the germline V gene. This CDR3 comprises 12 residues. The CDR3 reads CASRREAGELFF. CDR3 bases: TGTGCCAGCAGGAGGGAGGCCGGGGAGCTGTTTTTT.

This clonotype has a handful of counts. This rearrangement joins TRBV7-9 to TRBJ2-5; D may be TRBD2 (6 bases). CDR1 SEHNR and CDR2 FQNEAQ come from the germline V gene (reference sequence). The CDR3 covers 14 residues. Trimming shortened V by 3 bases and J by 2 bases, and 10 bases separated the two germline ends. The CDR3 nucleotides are TGTGCCAGCAGCTTGGGACGGGGGCAAGAGACCCAGTACTTC. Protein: CASSLGRGQETQYF.

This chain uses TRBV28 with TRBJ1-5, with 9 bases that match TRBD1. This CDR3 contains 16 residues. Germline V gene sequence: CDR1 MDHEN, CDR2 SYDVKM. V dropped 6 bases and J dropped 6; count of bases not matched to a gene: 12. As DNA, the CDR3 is TGTGCCAGCAGACCCGATACCGGGACAGGGACTCAGCCCCAGCATTTT. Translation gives CASRPDTGTGTQPQHF.

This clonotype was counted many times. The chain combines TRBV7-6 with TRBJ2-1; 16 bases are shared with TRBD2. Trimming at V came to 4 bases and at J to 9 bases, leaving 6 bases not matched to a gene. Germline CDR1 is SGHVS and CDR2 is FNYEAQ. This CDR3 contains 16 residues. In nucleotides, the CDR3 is TGTGCCAGCAGCTCAGGGACTAGCGGGGGGGCCATTGAGCAGTTCTTC. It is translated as CASSSGTSGGAIEQFF.

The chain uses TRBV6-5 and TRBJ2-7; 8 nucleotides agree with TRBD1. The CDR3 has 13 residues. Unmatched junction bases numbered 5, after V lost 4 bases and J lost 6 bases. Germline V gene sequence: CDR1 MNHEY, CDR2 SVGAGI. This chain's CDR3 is CASSSTGVGEQYF. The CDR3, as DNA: TGTGCCAGCAGTTCGACAGGGGTCGGCGAGCAGTACTTC.

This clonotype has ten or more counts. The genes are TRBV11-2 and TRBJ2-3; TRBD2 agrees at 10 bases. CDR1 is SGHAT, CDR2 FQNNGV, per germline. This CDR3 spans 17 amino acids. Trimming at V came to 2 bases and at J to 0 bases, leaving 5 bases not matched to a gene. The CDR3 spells CASSLSSGGLSTDTQYF. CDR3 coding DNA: TGTGCCAGCAGCTTATCTAGCGGGGGCTTGAGCACAGATACGCAGTATTTT.

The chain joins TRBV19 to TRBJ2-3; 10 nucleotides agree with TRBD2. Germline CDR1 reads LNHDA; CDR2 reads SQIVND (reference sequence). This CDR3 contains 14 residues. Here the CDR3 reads CAATGTSDPDTQYF. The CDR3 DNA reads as TGTGCTGCAACCGGGACTAGCGATCCAGATACGCAGTATTTT.

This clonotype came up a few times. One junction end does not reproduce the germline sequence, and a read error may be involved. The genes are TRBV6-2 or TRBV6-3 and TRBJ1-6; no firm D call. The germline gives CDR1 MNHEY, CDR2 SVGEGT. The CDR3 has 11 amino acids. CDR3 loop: CASSPGLRKDF. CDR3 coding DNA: TGTGCCAGCAGCCCCGGACTGCGGAAAGATTTT.

CDR3 sequence: CASSLSVNVASRNTIYF. The CDR3 nucleotides are TGTGCCAGCAGCTTAAGCGTAAATGTGGCTTCTAGAAACACCATATATTTT. The J gene is TRBJ1-3, the V gene TRBV11-2; D not certain. Germline CDR1 SGHAT, CDR2 FQNNGV. There are 17 residues in the CDR3. With 2 bases removed from V and 5 bases from J, the gap between germline ends came to 19 bases.

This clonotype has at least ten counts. The CDR3 loop is CASSLAPGLFSYEQYF. In nucleotides, the CDR3 is TGTGCCAGCAGCTTAGCCCCAGGCCTTTTCTCCTACGAGCAGTACTTC. The V call is TRBV7-2, the J call TRBJ2-7; D is unresolved. The CDR3 is 16 amino acids. V shed 0 bases and J shed 0 bases, with 12 bases lying between them. Germline CDR1 is SGHTA and CDR2 is FQGNSA.

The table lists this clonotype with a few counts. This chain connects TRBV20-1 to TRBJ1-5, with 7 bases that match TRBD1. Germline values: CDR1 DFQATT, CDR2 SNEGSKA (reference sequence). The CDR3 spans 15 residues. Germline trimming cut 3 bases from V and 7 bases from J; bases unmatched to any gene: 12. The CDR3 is CSASPSGQIGQPQHF. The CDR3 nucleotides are TGCAGTGCTAGCCCCTCGGGACAGATTGGACAGCCCCAGCATTTT.

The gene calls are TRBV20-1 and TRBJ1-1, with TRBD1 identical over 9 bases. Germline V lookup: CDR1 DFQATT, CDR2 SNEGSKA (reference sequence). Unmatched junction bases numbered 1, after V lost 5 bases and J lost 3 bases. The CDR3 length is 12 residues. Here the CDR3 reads CSARTGDTEAFF. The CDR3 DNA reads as TGCAGTGCTCGGACAGGGGACACTGAAGCTTTCTTT.

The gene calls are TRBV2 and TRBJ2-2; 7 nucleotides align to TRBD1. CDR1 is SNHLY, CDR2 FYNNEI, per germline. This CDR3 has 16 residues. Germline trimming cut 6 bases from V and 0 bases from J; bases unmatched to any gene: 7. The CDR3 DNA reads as TGTGCCAGCAGCTTTGACAGGGCCGCGAACACCGGGGAGCTGTTTTTT. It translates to CASSFDRAANTGELFF.

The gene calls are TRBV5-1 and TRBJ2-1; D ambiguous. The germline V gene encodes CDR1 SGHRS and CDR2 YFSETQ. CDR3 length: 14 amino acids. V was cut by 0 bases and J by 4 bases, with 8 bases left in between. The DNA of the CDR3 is TGCGCCAGCAGCTTGGTCCCGCAATACAATGAGCAGTTCTTC. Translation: CASSLVPQYNEQFF.